This T cell receptor (beta chain) derives from a study of T cell responses to AZD1222 COVID-19 vaccine. Study-wide results and limits: Spike-specific TCR breadth and depth grew following two AZD1222 doses. CD4 TCRs linked to vaccination spanned spike, dominating at 160-218 and 743-854. Donors were chiefly white British, with a greater number of females, and clonal diversity was perhaps underestimated. Repertoires were sampled only after the peak T cell response.

Measured with immunoSEQ multiplex PCR; TCRdb has only the in-frame clones, and not every one. The sample lists approximately 130,000 clones, approximately 90% seen once, with 9.5% in the top ten. A note on this clone: The antigen remains undetermined.

This CDR3 has 13 residues. CDR1 is SGHRS and CDR2 is YFSETQ in the germline V gene. Trimming left V 2 bases short and J 3 bases short, with 9 bases between. The material sequenced was peripheral blood, taken 28 days after the second AZD1222 dose. The chain couples TRBV5-1 to TRBJ2-7; no clear D. The source of this sequence is an adult who received the AZD1222 COVID-19 vaccine. CDR3 DNA sequence: TGCGCCAGCAGCTTCAGCAGCGTCTACGAGCAGTACTTC. Translating it yields CASSFSSVYEQYF.